The TCR beta chain under discussion was sequenced for a study of post-analysis software for immune sequencing data (dated by TCRdb to the mid-2010s). With respect to the entire study: Disease courses on record covered relapsing-remitting, secondary progressive and progressive-relapsing multiple sclerosis, though some patients had no subtype annotation. The patient repertoires were compared against roughly 12 previously published healthy control repertoires obtained from donors aged roughly 6 to 25 years. A subset of samples was prepared in parallel using single-end sample barcoding, then pooled and co-amplified after Illumina adapter ligation.

From the cysteine through the phenylalanine, the CDR3 covers 13 amino acids. Only CDR3 DNA is held: 39 bases, read in frame from base 1. CDR1 and CDR2 were assigned from the germline V gene (reference sequence) as DFQATT and SNEGSKA. Clipping removes 5 bases from V and 7 bases from J, with 3 as the unmatched junction base count. In its sample, this clonotype was seen a few times. Its antigen is not yet known. Base qualities were left out, and no much larger clone turns up one base away. To demonstrate the VDJtools post-analysis software, TCR beta repertoires were profiled from the peripheral blood of 10 to 15 young patients with multiple sclerosis. Multiple sclerosis patients were children and adolescents aged roughly 6 to 17 years. Receptors were amplified or captured by PCR. Instrument on record: Illumina HiSeq 2500. Unique molecular identifiers were incorporated into TCR beta cDNA libraries to reduce PCR and sequencing biases. Every 1 to 10 million input T cells yielded approximately 500,000 cDNA molecules, meaning each molecule approximated one T cell. The patient libraries were prepared and sequenced using the same protocol as the earlier healthy control dataset. Within a given batch, samples were prepared together, multiplexed and sequenced on the same HiSeq lane. On the authors' methods: Raw barcoded reads were processed with MIGEC, and single-read molecular identifier groups were discarded before consensus assembly and CDR3 extraction. VDJtools was used for post-analysis of the clonotype tables, and diversity was normalized by down-sampling every dataset to the size of the smallest sample. To correct batch-related cross-sample contamination, repertoire overlap clustering matched CDR3 amino acid sequences but not nucleotide sequences. TCRdb itself trimmed the public reads at Q25 with fastp, ran MiXCR and retained productive beta chains. Every distinct CDR3 protein forms one entry, paired with its most common genes and DNA. Clone size and V and J calls follow TCRdb, not the original study. Within this sample are a few hundred thousand distinct CDR3 sequences, with 35% to 40% of them counted one time only. The ten most abundant clones make up approximately 4.6% of the sample.

Findings and caveats that apply to the study as a whole: Significantly lower normalized Chao1 diversity was found in multiple sclerosis patients than in controls, suggesting substantial peripheral T-cell clonal expansion. The multiple sclerosis patient group was slightly younger than the control group. Direct clustering with F measure revealed strong co-clustering of samples prepared in the same batch, which led to a batch-effect correction. Patients showed significantly higher frequencies than controls for a handful of TRBV segments, among them TRBV5-6, TRBV5-1 and TRBV20-1.

The TCR sequence derives from a girl aged 10 to 17 with multiple sclerosis. Input material: blood. The chain joins TRBV20-1 to TRBJ1-4, with 11 central nucleotides matching TRBD1. The DNA sequence is TGCAGTGCTGGGACAGGGGGAACTGAAAAACTGTTTTTT. Its product reads: CSAGTGGTEKLFF.